The rows below give T cell receptor beta chains drawn from one sample of a study of T cell changes during pregnancy in multiple sclerosis. Profiled with immunoSEQ multiplex PCR; TCRdb holds only in-frame clones, not every one. Here the sample spans roughly 100,000 clones, around 93% being singletons. The specimen comprised peripheral blood, sampled after pregnancy. The receptor set was obtained from a female donor with multiple sclerosis, enrolled in a pregnancy study. The CDR3 runs from the conserved cysteine through the conserved F or W. D genes are given only for firm matches. Size is omitted from some rows. Given values are once, few, many or a class for expanded clones.

TRBV4-2,.,TRBJ1-4,once,TGTGCCAGCAGCCAAGGAGGGTTCAATGAAAAACTGTTTTTT,CASSQGGFNEKLFF
TRBV19,.,TRBJ1-5,.,TGTGCCAGTAGCGAACAAATCAATCAGCCCCAGCATTTT,CASSEQINQPQHF
TRBV6-5,TRBD1,TRBJ2-1,.,TGTGCCACGAGACAGGGGGCACCATACAATGAGCAGTTCTTC,CATRQGAPYNEQFF
TRBV29-1,.,TRBJ2-5,.,TGCAGCGTTGATCTACAGGGTGCGGAGACCCAGTACTTC,CSVDLQGAETQYF
TRBV29-1,TRBD1,TRBJ1-5,.,TGCAGCGTTCTTGTACAGGGGGCAAGTCAGCCCCAGCATTTT,CSVLVQGASQPQHF
TRBV7-3,TRBD1,TRBJ2-3,.,TGTGCCAGCAGCCAGGACAGGGGCGGCGCAGATACGCAGTATTTT,CASSQDRGGADTQYF
TRBV19,TRBD1,TRBJ1-1,.,TGTGCCAGTAGTCCGGTGACAGGGCTGGGGGGTGAAGCTTTCTTT,CASSPVTGLGGEAFF
TRBV9,TRBD2,TRBJ2-1,once,TGTGCCAGCAACAGAGGCGGCGGGAGCTACAATGAGCAGTTCTTC,CASNRGGGSYNEQFF
TRBV5-1,TRBD1,TRBJ2-7,.,TGCGCCAGCAGCGCGGACAGGGGGCGCGAGCAGTACTTC,CASSADRGREQYF
TRBV7-2,TRBD2,TRBJ2-2,.,TGTGCCAGCAGCTTCTATAGGCGGGTAGCGGGGAAGAACACCGGGGAGCTGTTTTTT,CASSFYRRVAGKNTGELFF
TRBV11-2,.,TRBJ2-2,.,TGTGCCAGCGGTACAGGGTGGACCGGGGAGCTGTTTTTT,CASGTGWTGELFF